This TCR beta chain was captured in a study of blood T cell repertoires in COVID-19. Sequenced by immunoSEQ multiplex PCR; TCRdb stores in-frame clones only, minus some. The sample carries a few hundred thousand clones, more than 70% recorded once. Living in 24 US areas, the participants were between about 18 and 100 years of age. The sample taken for sequencing was PBMCs or T cells enriched from blood (not recorded which). The TCR originated in a woman aged 55-70 years in a cohort exposed to, infected with or recovered from COVID-19 (not recorded which).

The CDR3 nucleotides read TGCAGTGCTAGACTAGGAGAGACCCAGTACTTC. Protein product: CSARLGETQYF. The chain recombines TRBV20-1 with TRBJ2-5; unclear D gene. V was trimmed by 2 bases and J by 4 bases, leaving 5 bases between them. CDR1 and CDR2 (germline): DFQATT, SNEGSKA (reference sequence). CDR3 length: 11 amino acids.